The present T cell receptor beta chain was sequenced within a study of monozygotic twins with inflammatory bowel disease. TCRdb re-called the 5' RACE reads, yielding one record per CDR3 amino acid sequence without DNA. This listing includes 350,000 to 500,000 distinct CDR3 sequences. The CDR3 is 15 residues long. The germline CDR1 and CDR2 sequences are SGHVS and FQNEAQ. The sequenced material came from blood. This rearrangement joins TRBV7-8 to TRBJ1-1. The receptor comes from a human donor with ulcerative colitis or Crohn's disease, or a healthy co-twin of an affected twin (not recorded which). CDR3 amino acids: CASSLVAASWTEAFF.